This TCR beta chain was identified in a study of blood T cell repertoires in COVID-19 (dated by TCRdb to the early 2020s). In the study overall: Collaborator samples came from the United States, Italy and Spain and covered acute and convalescent phases of COVID-19. The material from the prospective study consisted of cDNA or gDNA derived from T cells, B-cell-depleted T cells, or PBMCs. Deeply sampled blood TCRbeta repertoires from subjects exposed to, actively infected with, or recovered from COVID-19 were included in the dataset. A freely available public database, intended as a resource for researchers studying the immune response to SARS-CoV-2, is where the repertoires were released. Samples were obtained from the ongoing ImmuneRACE study (first 160 participants) and from some 1,200 subjects provided by 6 global collaborators. Nearly every sample came with metadata listing a de-identified subject ID, COVID-19 status, age in years and sex. Where available, HLA class I and class II types were taken from metadata supplied by the sample provider and were not determined by assay-based typing.

CDR1 MGHRA and CDR2 YSYEKL are derived from the germline V gene. V is cut back by 1 base and J by 2 bases, with 8 bases in the junction unmatched. The CDR3, cysteine through phenylalanine, is 16 amino acids long. This entry keeps only the CDR3 DNA: 48 bases, framed from base 1. The immunoSEQ Assay, a bias-controlled multiplex PCR, was used to amplify TCRbeta CDR3 regions from genomic DNA. The original pipeline was this. Nucleated cell counts per sample were estimated from amplification of reference gene primers within the assay. To quantify the absolute abundance of each unique TCRbeta CDR3 rearrangement, sequence reads were collapsed and filtered. For each sample, productive Simpson clonality was calculated as the square root of Simpson's diversity index over productive rearrangements. As stored in TCRdb, this immuneACCESS dataset retains in-frame rearrangements with V and J assigned. A fraction of the clones does not appear; measured against another copy, unresolved V genes explain less than half of the discrepancy, and the remainder lacks a known reason. V and J calls and clone size are as listed in that table; D and trimming were resolved from the DNA. In this sample the table shows some 83,000 clones, about 78% of which occur a single time. Together, the top ten hold about 15% of the sample.

Results the study describes overall, beyond this receptor: The quantity of clinical and demographic metadata differed by source and by participant and was supplied without curation.

This clone was counted at least ten times. Its specific antigen is unknown. Per-nucleotide qualities are absent, and no much larger clonotype sits a single base away. The collaborating institutions used their own protocols to collect whole blood in K2EDTA tubes. Collaborator samples were shipped for TCRbeta analysis as frozen whole blood, isolated PBMCs, or DNA extracted from either sample type. Sequencing was performed on peripheral blood. The chain is made from TRBV4-1 and TRBJ2-7; 7 of the junction bases match TRBD2. The TCR sequence derives from a woman older than 75 with acute or convalescent COVID-19. The bases read TGCGCCAGCAGCCAAGTCATCCAGCGGGGAGCCTACGAGCAGTACTTC. It specifies CASSQVIQRGAYEQYF.